Below, one TCR beta chain is given with its context. Looked up from germline, CDR1 is MDHEN and CDR2 is SYDVKM. V lost 3 bases, J lost 2 bases, and 13 bases lay in between. The CDR3 is 15 amino acids. TCRdb keeps only in-frame clones here, not all; method: immunoSEQ multiplex PCR. This table holds 90,000 or so clones, 91% found once. The data are from a study of blood T cell repertoires in COVID-19. Study overall: Some COVID-19 samples were acute and others convalescent; all came from the United States, Italy and Spain. T cells, B-cell-depleted T cells, or PBMCs provided the cDNA or gDNA that served as material.

The chain couples TRBV28 to TRBJ1-2; TRBD1 is a possible D gene (5 bases). This receptor was identified in a human donor with active COVID-19. The donor label of this sample is uncertain. Sequenced material: peripheral blood. CDR3 nucleotide sequence: TGTGCCAGCAGTTTTTTCTCAGGGTGGAACTATGGCTACACCTTC. As protein: CASSFFSGWNYGYTF.